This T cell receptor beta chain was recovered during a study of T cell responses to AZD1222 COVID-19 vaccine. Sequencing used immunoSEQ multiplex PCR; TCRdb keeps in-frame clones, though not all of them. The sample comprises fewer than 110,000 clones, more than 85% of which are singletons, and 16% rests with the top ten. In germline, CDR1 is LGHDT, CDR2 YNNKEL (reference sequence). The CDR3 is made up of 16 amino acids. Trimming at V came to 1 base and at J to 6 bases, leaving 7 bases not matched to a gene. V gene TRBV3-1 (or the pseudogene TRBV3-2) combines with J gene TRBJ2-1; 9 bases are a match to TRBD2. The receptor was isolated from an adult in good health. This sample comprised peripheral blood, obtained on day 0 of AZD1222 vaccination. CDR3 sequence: CASSQAVAGAPNEQFF. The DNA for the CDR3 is TGTGCCAGCAGCCAAGCGGTAGCGGGAGCTCCCAATGAGCAGTTCTTC.